Listed below are T cell receptor beta chains from one sample, sequenced in a study of T cell repertoires in cytomegalovirus infection. Via MiXCR, TCRdb re-called the reads, giving one row per CDR3 protein. Counted here are some 900,000 distinct CDR3 sequences, 30% to 35% occurring once; the ten biggest clones make up around 11%. Their cognate antigens are unknown. Specimen: cultured CD8+ T cells from PBMCs, collected from culture after CMV antigen stimulation. The receptors come from a human donor in good health (CMV status not recorded). Some clones in this sample may be carry-over from other donors' samples. The CDR3 runs from the conserved cysteine through the conserved F or W. Fields, in order: D gene, J gene, V gene, clone size, CDR3 DNA, CDR3 protein. The D gene is left open where the match is weak. For some rows the clone size is stated as once, few or many, or as a class when expanded; others skip it.

NA TRBJ1-2 TRBV6-2/TRBV6-3 few TGTGCCAGCAGTCCCGGGTCCAGGGATCTCGATGGCTACACCTTC CASSPGSRDLDGYTF
NA TRBJ1-5 TRBV12-3/TRBV12-4 NA TGTGCCAGCAGTTGGCGAGGAGTCGGTCAGCCCCAGCATTTT CASSWRGVGQPQHF
NA TRBJ2-7 TRBV12-3/TRBV12-4 few TGTGCCAGCAGTTTCGGGACCCAGCAGTACTTC CASSFGTQQYF
TRBD1 TRBJ1-1 TRBV6-2/TRBV6-3 once TGTGCCAGCAACACAGGGGTTGAAGCTTTCTTT CASNTGVEAFF
NA TRBJ1-6 TRBV27 NA TGTGCCAGCACGGACTGGCATTCCGGCGGTTCACCCCTCCACTTT CASTDWHSGGSPLHF
TRBD1 TRBJ2-1 TRBV7-6 once TGTGCTAGCAGCCTAAGGACAGGGGGCTTCAATGAGCAGTTCTTC CASSLRTGGFNEQFF
NA TRBJ2-7 TRBV11-2 few TGTGCCAGCAGCTTAGATGGCGGGCTCAACGAGCAGTACTTC CASSLDGGLNEQYF
TRBD2 TRBJ2-5 TRBV7-9 NA TGTGCCAGCAGCTTAGCACTAGCGGGGCTCCTGGAGACCCAGTACTTC CASSLALAGLLETQYF
TRBD1 TRBJ1-1 TRBV6-1 NA TGTGCCAGCAGCCAACTACGTGGGACAGGGACTGAAGCTTTCTTT CASSQLRGTGTEAFF
NA TRBJ2-1 TRBV2 NA TGTGCCAGCATGTACAGGGACTACAATGAGCAGTTCTTC CASMYRDYNEQFF
TRBD1 TRBJ1-1 TRBV7-6 few TGTGCCAGCGGCAACAGGGGGCGAGAAGCTTTCTTT CASGNRGREAFF
NA TRBJ1-1 TRBV7-9 few TGTGCCAGCAGCCTCTCGGGACTCCCCGGCGCTTTCTTT CASSLSGLPGAFF
TRBD2 TRBJ2-1 TRBV11-3 NA TGTGCCAGCAGCTTAGGAGCGGGGGGGATCGCTGAGCAGTTCTTC CASSLGAGGIAEQFF
TRBD1 TRBJ1-5 TRBV5-5 few TGTGCCAGCAGCTTGCCGGGACAGGGTTTCCAGCCCCAGCATTTT CASSLPGQGFQPQHF
TRBD2 TRBJ2-3 TRBV19 NA TGTGCCAGTAGTAGCGGGGGATGGAATACGCAGTATTTT CASSSGGWNTQYF
TRBD1 TRBJ2-7 TRBV19 many TGTGCTAGCAGCCCTGGGACAGGGAGCTCCTACGAGCAGTACTTC CASSPGTGSSYEQYF
TRBD2 TRBJ2-7 TRBV6-6 NA TGTGCCAGCAGTTACTGGGGACTAGCGGGGGTCGAGCAGTACTTC CASSYWGLAGVEQYF
TRBD2 TRBJ2-1 TRBV7-9 many TGTGCCAGCAGCCCCCTAGCGGGGGGGCGTAATGAGCAGTTCTTC CASSPLAGGRNEQFF
TRBD1 TRBJ2-5 TRBV27 NA TGTGCCAGCAGTATGGGACAGAATGGGGAGACCCAGTACTTC CASSMGQNGETQYF
TRBD1 TRBJ1-4 TRBV7-2 many TGTGCCAGCAGCTCCCAGGGGGGACTGTTTTTT CASSSQGGLFF
TRBD2 TRBJ2-1 TRBV7-3 many TGTGCCAGCAGCTTAACGACTAGCGGACCTTACAATGAGCAGTTCTTC CASSLTTSGPYNEQFF
NA TRBJ1-3 TRBV15 NA TGTGCCACCAGCATTGGAGGGGGACATGGAAACACCATATATTTT CATSIGGGHGNTIYF
TRBD1 TRBJ1-2 TRBV12-3/TRBV12-4 many TGTGCCAGCACCTTGACAGGGGGCGAGGGCTACACCTTC CASTLTGGEGYTF
TRBD1 TRBJ2-2 TRBV11-2 NA TGTGCCAGCGGTCCCGGGACAGGGTATACCGGGGAGCTGTTTTTT CASGPGTGYTGELFF
TRBD1 TRBJ1-1 TRBV29-1 NA TGCAGCGTTCTGGGGCAGGGGGCTTCCTTGGACACTGAAGCTTTCTTT CSVLGQGASLDTEAFF